One TCR beta chain is described in this entry. These data belong to a study of blood T cell repertoires in COVID-19. Study details: COVID-19 samples from acute and convalescent phases originated in the United States, Italy and Spain.

Participant ages covered roughly 18 to 89 years across about 25 US areas. V lost 2 bases to trimming and J lost 0 bases, with 7 bases between them. CDR3 length: 13 residues. Germline CDR1 and CDR2: GTSNPN and SVGIG (reference sequence). Only in-frame clones appear in the TCRdb table, and some are missing; sequencing was by immunoSEQ multiplex PCR. In the table there are 220,000 or so clones, around 90% of which are singletons. The chain couples TRBV30 to TRBJ1-1; possible D gene TRBD1, 5 bases. Material: PBMCs or T cells enriched from blood (not recorded which). The sequence derives from a man aged 30-40 years who had been exposed to COVID-19. The CDR3 region has the DNA TGTGCCTGGAGTCTGACAGTGAACACTGAAGCTTTCTTT. Protein sequence: CAWSLTVNTEAFF.